The rows below give T cell receptor beta chains drawn from one sample of a study of PD-L1 blockade in urothelial cancer. Sequenced by immunoSEQ multiplex PCR; TCRdb stores in-frame clones only, minus some. The repertoire holds 45,000 or so clones, with about 87% as singletons. Sequencing was performed on PBMCs, taken around atezolizumab (anti-PD-L1) treatment. The source is a man older than 75 with urothelial cancer. The CDR3 runs from the conserved cysteine through the conserved F or W. A D gene is named only where the DNA matches it firmly. Expanded clones get a size class; other rows say once, few or many, or leave the size out.

>TRBJ2-5|TRBV18|.|.
CASRAADQETQYF
TGTGCCAGCCGCGCAGCGGATCAAGAGACCCAGTACTTC
>TRBJ1-5|TRBV30|.|.
CAWREQGRGSNQPQHF
TGTGCCTGGAGGGAACAGGGAAGAGGGAGCAATCAGCCCCAGCATTTT
>TRBJ1-2|TRBV5-1|TRBD1|.
CASSETPGQGYYGYTF
TGCGCCAGCAGCGAAACTCCGGGACAGGGGTACTATGGCTACACCTTC
>TRBJ2-6|TRBV19|.|.
CASSIGWWLGHSGANVLTF
TGTGCCAGTAGTATTGGCTGGTGGTTAGGACACTCTGGGGCCAACGTCCTGACTTTC
>TRBJ1-5|TRBV6-4|.|.
CASSAQGGGNQPQHF
TGTGCCAGCAGCGCACAGGGAGGGGGCAATCAGCCCCAGCATTTT
>TRBJ1-1|TRBV2|.|.
CASSEFGQGAFF
TGTGCCAGCAGTGAGTTCGGGCAGGGAGCTTTCTTT
>TRBJ2-2|TRBV4-2|TRBD2|.
CASSQEVLAGRTGELFF
TGTGCCAGCAGCCAAGAAGTCCTAGCGGGAAGAACCGGGGAGCTGTTTTTT
>TRBJ2-3|TRBV5-1|TRBD2|.
CASSLRGAGGPQGTQYF
TGCGCCAGCAGTTTGCGGGGGGCGGGAGGCCCCCAAGGTACGCAGTATTTT
>TRBJ2-1|TRBV27|.|.
CASSPQYGRSSYNEQFF
TGTGCCAGCAGCCCTCAGTACGGGAGAAGCTCCTACAATGAGCAGTTCTTC
>TRBJ2-5|TRBV5-6|TRBD1|.
CASSSRGQKQETQYF
TGTGCCAGCAGCTCCCGGGGACAGAAGCAAGAGACCCAGTACTTC
>TRBJ2-5|TRBV5-6|.|.
CASSFDRPGTTQYF
TGTGCCAGCAGCTTCGACAGGCCCGGGACGACCCAGTACTTC
>TRBJ1-2|TRBV2|.|.
CASSDGGQIYGYTF
TGTGCCAGCAGTGACGGGGGGCAAATCTATGGCTACACCTTC
>TRBJ2-2|TRBV6-8|.|.
CASSSPETYTGELFF
TGTGCCAGCAGTTCCCCCGAGACTTACACCGGGGAGCTGTTTTTT
>TRBJ2-3|TRBV15|TRBD2|.
CATSSPGGGRTDTQYF
TGTGCCACCAGCAGTCCTGGGGGCGGGAGGACAGATACGCAGTATTTT
>TRBJ2-1|TRBV5-1|TRBD2|.
CASSLGAGGSSREQFF
TGCGCCAGCAGCTTGGGGGCGGGCGGGAGCAGTCGTGAGCAGTTCTTC
>TRBJ2-5|TRBV19|.|.
CASSEADQETQYF
TGTGCCAGTAGTGAGGCAGACCAAGAGACCCAGTACTTC
>TRBJ1-1|TRBV4-2|.|.
CASSLPGGALNTEAFF
TGTGCCAGCAGCCTTCCCGGGGGGGCTCTGAACACTGAAGCTTTCTTT
>TRBJ2-2|TRBV7-2|TRBD2|once
CASRLAGDTGELFF
TGTGCCAGCAGACTAGCGGGAGACACCGGGGAGCTGTTTTTT
>TRBJ2-3|TRBV7-9|.|.
CASSLYLSPDTQYF
TGTGCCAGCAGCTTATACCTAAGCCCAGATACGCAGTATTTT
>TRBJ1-2|TRBV28|.|once
CASSQGGYGYTF
TGTGCCAGCAGTCAAGGGGGCTATGGCTACACCTTC
>TRBJ1-5|TRBV7-8|TRBD1|.
CASSLVGTAINQPQHF
TGTGCCAGCAGCTTAGTCGGGACAGCTATCAATCAGCCCCAGCATTTT
>TRBJ1-1|TRBV18|.|once
CASSPSSPTRNTEAFF
TGTGCCAGCTCACCCTCGTCCCCGACACGGAACACTGAAGCTTTCTTT
>TRBJ2-3|TRBV5-1|.|.
CASSFRQSDTQYF
TGCGCCAGCAGCTTCAGGCAATCCGATACGCAGTATTTT
>TRBJ2-5|TRBV4-2|.|.
CASSQDQGTQETQYF
TGTGCCAGCAGCCAAGACCAGGGGACCCAAGAGACCCAGTACTTC
>TRBJ2-5|TRBV29-1|.|.
CSVLYQGETQYF
TGCAGCGTCCTCTACCAGGGAGAGACCCAGTACTTC
>TRBJ2-3|TRBV6-5|TRBD2|.
CASSSGRGTDTQYF
TGTGCCAGCAGCTCAGGGCGGGGGACAGATACGCAGTATTTT
>TRBJ2-1|TRBV5-1|.|.
CASSLAQGVGYEQFF
TGCGCCAGCAGCTTGGCCCAGGGCGTGGGTTATGAGCAGTTCTTC
>TRBJ1-3|TRBV6-5|TRBD1|once
CASSYQGGAGNTIYF
TGTGCCAGCAGTTACCAAGGGGGCGCTGGAAACACCATATATTTT
>TRBJ1-5|TRBV30|.|.
CAWSPDTSNQPQHF
TGTGCCTGGAGCCCTGACACTAGCAATCAGCCCCAGCATTTT
>TRBJ2-7|TRBV27|TRBD2|few
CASSLAGPWFEQYF
TGTGCCAGCAGTCTAGCGGGGCCGTGGTTTGAGCAGTACTTC
>TRBJ2-5|TRBV4-1|.|once
CASSPSTGGLQETQYF
TGCGCCAGCAGCCCGTCCACAGGAGGGCTTCAAGAGACCCAGTACTTC
>TRBJ2-5|TRBV5-4|TRBD1|.
CASSGGTGGRETQYF
TGTGCCAGCAGCGGGGGGACAGGGGGCCGAGAGACCCAGTACTTC
>TRBJ2-7|TRBV29-1|.|.
CSVARDNYEQYF
TGCAGCGTTGCCCGGGACAACTACGAGCAGTACTTC
>TRBJ2-1|TRBV6-5|TRBD2|.
CASSYFLAGGDEQFF
TGTGCCAGCAGTTATTTTCTAGCGGGAGGGGATGAGCAGTTCTTC
>TRBJ2-2|TRBV6-4|TRBD2|.
CASSELAGDTGELFF
TGTGCCAGCAGTGAGCTAGCGGGAGACACCGGGGAGCTGTTTTTT
>TRBJ1-1|TRBV19|.|.
CASSLTGNTEAFF
TGTGCCAGTAGCCTTACAGGGAACACTGAAGCTTTCTTT
>TRBJ1-2|TRBV19|TRBD1|once
CASNKDRGRVEGLSGYTF
TGTGCCAGTAATAAAGACAGGGGGCGAGTTGAGGGGTTGAGTGGCTACACCTTC
>TRBJ2-2|TRBV5-1|.|.
CASVLGGGTGELFF
TGCGCCAGCGTCCTAGGGGGGGGTACCGGGGAGCTGTTTTTT
>TRBJ1-1|TRBV5-6|TRBD1|few
CASSSGSGQGSVNTEAFF
TGTGCCAGCAGCTCCGGATCGGGACAGGGGTCCGTGAACACTGAAGCTTTCTTT
>TRBJ2-1|TRBV28|TRBD2|once
CAISGRNYNEQFF
TGTGCCATTAGCGGGAGGAACTACAATGAGCAGTTCTTC
>TRBJ1-5|TRBV28|.|.
CASSQRDRSNQPQHF
TGTGCCAGCAGCCAACGTGACAGAAGCAATCAGCCCCAGCATTTT
>TRBJ2-3|TRBV6-4|.|.
CASRSQFTDTQYF
TGTGCCAGCAGATCACAGTTCACAGATACGCAGTATTTT
>TRBJ2-2|TRBV5-1|.|.
CASSAQDTGELFF
TGCGCCAGCAGCGCTCAGGACACCGGGGAGCTGTTTTTT
>TRBJ1-5|TRBV6-1|TRBD1|.
CASRGDRAPNQPQHF
TGTGCCAGCAGAGGAGACAGGGCCCCCAATCAGCCCCAGCATTTT
>TRBJ2-2|TRBV5-1|TRBD1|.
CASSLRNRGSGELFF
TGCGCCAGCAGCTTGAGAAACAGGGGTAGCGGGGAGCTGTTTTTT
>TRBJ2-3|TRBV13|.|once
CASSLGRRYGSLSTDTQYF
TGTGCCAGCAGCTTAGGCCGCCGTTACGGGAGTTTGAGCACAGATACGCAGTATTTT
>TRBJ2-2|TRBV10-1|.|.
CASASRDTGELFF
TGCGCCAGCGCCTCCCGGGACACCGGGGAGCTGTTTTTT
>TRBJ2-4|TRBV5-4|TRBD1|.
CASSLQGENIQYF
TGTGCCAGCAGTCTCCAGGGGGAAAACATTCAGTACTTC
>TRBJ2-7|TRBV5-4|TRBD2|.
CASSSGLAGPYYEQYF
TGTGCCAGCAGCTCGGGACTAGCGGGGCCCTACTACGAGCAGTACTTC
>TRBJ1-1|TRBV18|TRBD1|.
CASSPDRVKEMNTEAFF
TGTGCCAGCTCACCGGACAGGGTCAAAGAGATGAACACTGAAGCTTTCTTT
>TRBJ2-3|TRBV6-1|TRBD2|.
CASGTSGIGTDTQYF
TGTGCCAGCGGGACTAGCGGGATCGGGACAGATACGCAGTATTTT
>TRBJ2-2|TRBV30|TRBD2|.
CAWSVLAGSITGELFF
TGTGCCTGGAGTGTTCTAGCGGGGAGTATCACCGGGGAGCTGTTTTTT
>TRBJ2-3|TRBV4-1|.|.
CASSQEATGYEYTQYF
TGCGCCAGCAGCCAAGAAGCGACAGGTTACGAATATACGCAGTATTTT
>TRBJ2-1|TRBV28|TRBD2|.
CASSLSLGRDSYNEQFF
TGTGCCAGCAGTTTATCGCTGGGGAGGGACTCCTACAATGAGCAGTTCTTC
>TRBJ2-7|TRBV5-1|TRBD2|.
CASSLRAGEAHGQYF
TGCGCCAGCAGCTTGCGAGCGGGAGAGGCCCACGGGCAGTACTTC
>TRBJ1-5|TRBV14|TRBD1|.
CASSQVPPLTGPNQPQHF
TGTGCCAGCAGCCAAGTCCCCCCCCTGACAGGGCCGAATCAGCCCCAGCATTTT
>TRBJ2-7|TRBV29-1|.|.
CSGIGGTEQYF
TGCAGCGGGATAGGGGGAACCGAGCAGTACTTC
>TRBJ1-1|TRBV5-5|TRBD1|.
CASSLGPTGGASTEAFF
TGTGCCAGCAGCTTGGGGCCGACAGGGGGCGCAAGTACTGAAGCTTTCTTT
>TRBJ2-1|TRBV5-1|TRBD2|.
CASMLAGSSYNEQFF
TGCGCCAGCATGCTAGCGGGAAGCTCCTACAATGAGCAGTTCTTC